A selection of T cell receptor beta chains follows, all from one sample in a study of technical replicates of blood from a few donors. Data came from immunoSEQ multiplex PCR; TCRdb stores just in-frame clones and leaves some out. The data contain about 74,000 clones, 90% to 96% of them singletons. The sample was T cells isolated from PBMCs. All receptors derive from a human donor in good health. Each CDR3 is given with its conserved first and last residue. A D gene is named only where the DNA matches it firmly. Clone sizes are given selectively: once, few, many, or a class where the clone is expanded.

DNA	CDR3	D	J	V	size
TGTGCCATCAGTGGCAGGGAATTTGGCTTTGAAGCTTTCTTT	CAISGREFGFEAFF	NA	TRBJ1-1	TRBV10-3	NA
TGCGCCAGCAGCTTCCGTTCGGGGTATGGGGCCAACGTCCTGACTTTC	CASSFRSGYGANVLTF	NA	TRBJ2-6	TRBV5-1	NA
TGTGCCAGCAGTTCACAGGGTACTAATGAAAAACTGTTTTTT	CASSSQGTNEKLFF	NA	TRBJ1-4	TRBV27	NA
TGTGCCAGCAGCTTAGTAGCGGGGAACACTGAAGCTTTCTTT	CASSLVAGNTEAFF	NA	TRBJ1-1	TRBV11-3	NA
TGTGCCAGCAGCTTTCAGGACTCCTACGAGCAGTACTTC	CASSFQDSYEQYF	NA	TRBJ2-7	TRBV9	NA
TGTGCCAGCAGTTCGAAGTTTCCTCACTACACCGGGGAGCTGTTTTTT	CASSSKFPHYTGELFF	NA	TRBJ2-2	TRBV27	NA
TGTGCCAGCAGTTTCGGACAGGGGAAAGGAAACACCATATATTTT	CASSFGQGKGNTIYF	TRBD1	TRBJ1-3	TRBV6-5	NA
TGCGCCAGCAGCCCCATCGGGGTCAGCAATCAGCCCCAGCATTTT	CASSPIGVSNQPQHF	NA	TRBJ1-5	TRBV4-1	NA
TGTGCCAGCAGCAAAGGTACCAGGTCTTCCTACGAGCAGTACTTC	CASSKGTRSSYEQYF	NA	TRBJ2-7	TRBV21-1	NA
TGTGCCAGCAGTGAAGGGGGGGAGGGCCCTAAGGATACGCAGTATTTT	CASSEGGEGPKDTQYF	TRBD2	TRBJ2-3	TRBV25-1	NA
TGTGCCTGGAGTGGGACATCTATCATGGTCAGCAATCAGCCCCAGCATTTT	CAWSGTSIMVSNQPQHF	NA	TRBJ1-5	TRBV30	NA
TGTGCCAGCAGCTTCAACAGGGGGCTAGGGGAAGCTTTCTTT	CASSFNRGLGEAFF	TRBD1	TRBJ1-1	TRBV5-6	NA
TGTGCCAGCAGCTCGGCCGGGGACAGAATAGAGGGCTACACCTTC	CASSSAGDRIEGYTF	TRBD1	TRBJ1-2	TRBV5-4	NA
TGTGCCAGCAGCGTTCAGATATTTACCGGGACTAGCTCCTACAATGAGCAGTTCTTC	CASSVQIFTGTSSYNEQFF	TRBD2	TRBJ2-1	TRBV9	NA
TGTGCCTGGAGTGAGGGGGCGAGCACAGATACGCAGTATTTT	CAWSEGASTDTQYF	TRBD1	TRBJ2-3	TRBV30	NA
TGCGCCAGCAGCCATGAACAGGGGAGAAACACTGAAGCTTTCTTT	CASSHEQGRNTEAFF	TRBD1	TRBJ1-1	TRBV4-1	NA
TGTGCCAGCAGGCGGCATATGCGGGCCGAGCAGTACTTC	CASRRHMRAEQYF	NA	TRBJ2-7	TRBV27	NA
TGTGCCAGCAGTGCTACAGGGACGGAGGACGAGCAGTACTTC	CASSATGTEDEQYF	NA	TRBJ2-7	TRBV25-1	NA
TGTGCCAGCTCACCCAGGGCTAGCGGGATCGCCGGGGAGCTGTTTTTT	CASSPRASGIAGELFF	TRBD2	TRBJ2-2	TRBV18	NA
TGTGCCAGCAGCTTTACAGGGGAGGATACGCAGTATTTT	CASSFTGEDTQYF	TRBD1	TRBJ2-3	TRBV5-4	NA
TGTGCCAGCAGCCAAGAGGTAAGGGGGCTTGAAAGTCAGCCCCAGCATTTT	CASSQEVRGLESQPQHF	TRBD1	TRBJ1-5	TRBV4-2	once
TGCGCCAGCAGTTGGGGAGATTACTCTGGAAACACCATATATTTT	CASSWGDYSGNTIYF	NA	TRBJ1-3	TRBV5-1	NA
TGTGCCAGCCTGCCCCTAGCGGAAGAAATATTCACAGATACGCAGTATTTT	CASLPLAEEIFTDTQYF	TRBD2	TRBJ2-3	TRBV28	NA
TGCGCCAGCAGTGAGGAGAAAAACACCGGGGAGCTGTTTTTT	CASSEEKNTGELFF	NA	TRBJ2-2	TRBV10-1	NA
TGTGCCAGCAGCCCGTTAGCGGTCCAAGAGACCCAGTACTTC	CASSPLAVQETQYF	NA	TRBJ2-5	TRBV7-2	NA
TGTGCCAGCAGCGTAGGTCTCAGGGGAGGCTACACCTTC	CASSVGLRGGYTF	NA	TRBJ1-2	TRBV9	NA
TGTGCCATCCCTATTCTCAATGAGCAGTTCTTC	CAIPILNEQFF	NA	TRBJ2-1	TRBV18	NA
TGTGCCAGCAGTCCGTTAAAATTGGCGGACACTGAAGCTTTCTTT	CASSPLKLADTEAFF	NA	TRBJ1-1	TRBV28	once
TGTGCCAGCAGCACCACCGGAGGGGGGGGCGGCTACACCTTC	CASSTTGGGGGYTF	NA	TRBJ1-2	TRBV9	NA
TGTGCCAGCAGTCCCCCCGGCCTCGCGGCCCACTCCTACAATGAGCAGTTCTTC	CASSPPGLAAHSYNEQFF	NA	TRBJ2-1	TRBV28	NA
TGTGCCAGCAGTGTAACAGGGGGCCTGGATGGCTACACCTTC	CASSVTGGLDGYTF	TRBD1	TRBJ1-2	TRBV27	NA
TGTGCCAGCAGCGATCAGGGACTAGCGGGAGAAGGCGGGGAGCTGTTTTTT	CASSDQGLAGEGGELFF	TRBD2	TRBJ2-2	TRBV11-2	NA
TGCGCCAGCAGCCCTGCCGGGACAGGGATCAATGAGCAGTTCTTC	CASSPAGTGINEQFF	TRBD1	TRBJ2-1	TRBV5-1	NA
TGTGCCAGCTGTAAGGGGGCTAATAATGAAAAACTGTTTTTT	CASCKGANNEKLFF	TRBD1	TRBJ1-4	TRBV6-1	NA
TGTGCCAGCAGTTTGGAGCGGGAGACAGAGACCCAGTACTTC	CASSLERETETQYF	TRBD2	TRBJ2-5	TRBV28	NA